These 9 T cell receptor beta chains came from one sample sequenced in a study of CD8 T cells in ankylosing spondylitis. Using its own MiXCR run on the 5' RACE reads, TCRdb lists one record per CDR3 protein. The sample includes 200,000 or so distinct CDR3 sequences, 13% of them seen just once. Sequences were obtained from blood, either unsorted or a sorted T cell fraction (not recorded which). These receptors came from a female donor with ankylosing spondylitis or in good health (not recorded which).

Worth noting for this clonotype: A much larger clone differs from this one at a single base, so this may be a read error. This chain joins TRBV20-1 and TRBJ1-5; 11 nucleotides match TRBD1. Germline assignment: CDR1 DFQATT and CDR2 SNEGSKA (reference sequence). CDR3 length equals 16 residues. The CDR3 region has the DNA TGCAGTGCTAGACCGGACAGGGGGCTTGACAATCAGCCCCGGCATTTT. It encodes CSARPDRGLDNQPRHF.

This chain joins TRBV5-5 and TRBJ1-2; D might be TRBD1 (5 bases). This CDR3 contains 15 residues. The ends were cut back, 4 bases at V and 2 bases at J, with 15 bases in the middle. CDR1 and CDR2 (germline): SGHKS, YYEKEE (reference sequence). DNA of the CDR3: TGTGCCAGCAGCCCGACCGGGACGACGAACTATGGCTACACCTTC. This codes for CASSPTGTTNYGYTF.

This chain connects TRBV6-1 to TRBJ1-1; TRBD1 aligns across 10 bases. Per the germline V gene, CDR1 is MNHNS and CDR2 is SASEGT. V gave up 7 bases and J gave up 0 bases; unmatched junction bases: 5. The CDR3 length is 15 residues. Here the CDR3 reads CASTRTGGLNTEAFF. DNA for the CDR3: TGTGCCAGCACCAGGACAGGGGGTTTGAACACTGAAGCTTTCTTT.

The V gene is TRBV7-8, the J gene TRBJ1-4, with D perhaps TRBD1 (5 bases). The CDR3 has 14 amino acids. The V and J ends lost 3 bases and 8 bases respectively, with 13 bases between them. The V gene's germline CDR1 is SGHVS and CDR2 FQNEAQ. The CDR3 sequence is CASSLGRASEKLFF. CDR3 nucleotide sequence: TGTGCCAGCAGCTTGGGCAGGGCTTCGGAAAAACTGTTTTTT.

This clonotype was detected many times. The chain employs TRBV7-2 and TRBJ2-2, with TRBD2 matching over 7 bases. CDR1 and CDR2 from the germline V gene are SGHTA and FQGNSA. This CDR3 has 15 amino acids. V dropped 3 bases and J dropped 1; count of bases not matched to a gene: 2. The CDR3 DNA reads as TGTGCCAGCAGCTTGGGGGGGATGAACACCGGGGAGCTGTTTTTT. It translates to CASSLGGMNTGELFF.

This chain joins TRBV5-4 and TRBJ2-3, with TRBD2 matching over 11 bases. J lost 6 bases, V lost 3 bases, and 15 bases had no gene match. This CDR3 contains 18 residues. Germline lookup yields CDR1 SGHNT and CDR2 YYREEE (reference sequence). The DNA of the CDR3 is TGTGCCAGCAGCTCCTCCGTTTTTAGCGGGAGGGCCTCGGATACGCAGTATTTT. Amino acids: CASSSSVFSGRASDTQYF.

The V call is TRBV29-1, the J call TRBJ2-1; a weak D match, TRBD2 (6 bases). Germline values: CDR1 SQVTM, CDR2 ANQGSEA. The CDR3 runs 15 residues. Trimming stripped 1 base from V and 4 bases from J, with 14 bases between. CDR3 protein: CSVEGRERSYNEQFF. CDR3 nucleotide sequence: TGCAGCGTTGAAGGGAGGGAGAGGTCGTACAATGAGCAGTTCTTC.

The chain combines TRBV28 with TRBJ1-1, with D possibly being TRBD1 (5 bases). Germline V gene lookup returns CDR1 MDHEN and CDR2 SYDVKM. The length of the CDR3 is 15 residues. The ends were cut back, 6 bases at V and 3 bases at J, with 17 bases in the middle. CDR3 residues: CASRSEGRGDTEAFF. In DNA form, the CDR3 reads TGTGCCAGCAGATCCGAGGGGAGGGGTGACACTGAAGCTTTCTTT.

A few counts support this clonotype. CDR3 coding DNA: TGTGCCACCAGTGATTTCGGGGGACCCGGGGAGCTGTTTTTT. Protein sequence: CATSDFGGPGELFF. The rearrangement links TRBV24-1 to TRBJ2-2; D is possibly TRBD2 (6 bases). V gave up 1 base and J gave up 6 bases, with 8 bases separating them. The CDR3 loop spans 14 amino acids. Germline V gene lookup returns CDR1 KGHDR and CDR2 SFDVKD.